The next 28 T cell receptor beta chains were all read from a single sample in a study of blood T cell repertoires in COVID-19. TCRdb keeps only in-frame clones here, not all; method: immunoSEQ multiplex PCR. Among approximately 450,000 clones listed, approximately 90% were seen once. The sequenced sample was peripheral blood. Receptors originate from a woman in her twenties or thirties with acute or convalescent COVID-19.

The chain combines TRBV20-1 with TRBJ2-7; 7 bases line up with TRBD1. Germline V gene lookup returns CDR1 DFQATT and CDR2 SNEGSKA (reference sequence). CDR3 size: 11 residues. Losses at the gene ends were 6 bases for V and 6 bases for J; bases not matched to a gene: 5. The CDR3 region is CSAGTESEQYF. The CDR3 nucleotides are TGCAGTGCGGGGACAGAAAGCGAGCAGTACTTC.

The V call is TRBV7-3, the J call TRBJ1-1; unclear D gene. There are 13 residues in the CDR3. CDR1 is SGHTA, CDR2 FQGTGA, per germline. V was cut by 5 bases and J by 8 bases, with 15 bases left in between. For the CDR3, the DNA is TGTGCCAGCAGCCAAAGAGGAGCGAGCGAAGCTTTCTTT. Amino acid sequence: CASSQRGASEAFF.

The CDR3 loop reads CASSLGGHEKLFF. The CDR3 DNA reads TGCGCCAGCAGCTTGGGAGGGCATGAAAAACTGTTTTTT. The chain joins TRBV5-1 to TRBJ1-4; D uncertain. The CDR3 length is 13 residues. CDR1 and CDR2 (germline): SGHRS, YFSETQ. Between the trimmed V and J ends, which lost 0 bases and 6 bases, there was a span of 6 bases.

The chain joins TRBV20-1 to TRBJ2-5; D possibly corresponds to TRBD2 (5 bases). This CDR3 has 11 residues. Germline values: CDR1 DFQATT, CDR2 SNEGSKA (reference sequence). Trimming took off 7 bases at V and 3 bases at J, with 9 bases between the two ends. CDR3 sequence: CSVEVKETQYF. DNA for the CDR3: TGCAGTGTGGAGGTAAAAGAGACCCAGTACTTC.

This chain links TRBV4-1 with TRBJ2-7, with TRBD1 matching 7 bases. This CDR3 is built from 16 residues. CDR1 and CDR2 from the germline V gene are MGHRA and YSYEKL. V shed 3 bases, J shed 6 bases, and the junction held 14 bases outside the gene matches. In DNA, the CDR3 is TGCGCCAGCAGCCACACCTCCGACAGGGCAGGTCGCGAGCAGTACTTC. The encoded protein is CASSHTSDRAGREQYF.

This CDR3 is CASSINRGEPLAKNIQYF. The CDR3 DNA follows: TGTGCCAGTAGTATAAACAGGGGGGAACCCTTAGCCAAAAACATTCAGTACTTC. The chain has TRBV19 and TRBJ2-4; 8 bases fit TRBD1. V lost 2 bases and J lost 0; bases outside the gene matches: 9. Germline values: CDR1 LNHDA, CDR2 SQIVND (reference sequence). CDR3 length: 18 residues.

The chain recombines TRBV10-1 with TRBJ2-3, with a weak D call TRBD2 (5 bases). Looked up from germline, CDR1 is WNHNN and CDR2 is SYGVQD (reference sequence). This CDR3 is built from 14 residues. Trimming removed 5 bases at V and 1 base at J, with 10 bases between. The CDR3 DNA follows: TGCGCCAGCAGTCGGGGTTTAGGCACAGATACGCAGTATTTT. Translated: CASSRGLGTDTQYF.

This clone was seen a few times. The chain employs TRBV4-1 and TRBJ2-2; 11 nucleotides match TRBD1. Germline trimming cut 1 base from V and 3 bases from J; bases unmatched to any gene: 1. The germline V gene has CDR1 MGHRA and CDR2 YSYEKL. CDR3 length: 16 amino acids. Here the CDR3 reads CASSQGTGGDTGELFF. The DNA of the CDR3 is TGCGCCAGCAGCCAAGGGACAGGGGGCGACACCGGGGAGCTGTTTTTT.

The CDR3 is CASSLFGRNNYGYTF. Here the CDR3 DNA reads TGTGCCAGCAGCTTATTCGGCAGGAATAACTATGGCTACACCTTC. The chain couples TRBV7-9 to TRBJ1-2; D remains ambiguous. This CDR3 has 15 amino acids. Germline-derived CDR1 and CDR2 are SEHNR and FQNEAQ (reference sequence). Trimming stripped 2 bases from V and 1 base from J, with 11 bases between.

The gene calls are TRBV5-6 and TRBJ1-6; 11 nucleotides match TRBD1. CDR3 length: 17 amino acids. The junction had 4 bases not matched to a gene; V was cut back by 4 bases and J by 1 base. Germline V CDR1 and CDR2: SGHDT, YYEEEE. The DNA for the CDR3 is TGTGCCAGCAGCCCGGGGACAGGGGGGTCCTATAATTCACCCCTCCACTTT. It codes for CASSPGTGGSYNSPLHF.

This chain joins TRBV20-1 and TRBJ1-1, with TRBD1 matching 11 bases. The CDR3 sequence is 13 residues long. CDR1 DFQATT and CDR2 SNEGSKA come from the germline V gene (reference sequence). V lost 3 bases and J lost 4; bases outside the gene matches: 1. The CDR3 nucleotides are TGCAGTGCTAGTGGGACAGGGGGCACTGAAGCTTTCTTT. Its translation is CSASGTGGTEAFF.

The chain combines TRBV4-1 with TRBJ2-1, with 8 bases that match TRBD2. The trim removed 4 bases at V and 2 bases at J, leaving 10 bases unmatched. Per the germline V gene, CDR1 is MGHRA and CDR2 is YSYEKL. The CDR3 contains 17 residues. The chain's CDR3 is CASSPGVAGQPYNEQFF. The CDR3 bases are TGCGCCAGCAGCCCGGGGGTAGCGGGACAACCCTACAATGAGCAGTTCTTC.

CDR3 sequence reads: CASQTSGAGSDTQYF. DNA of the CDR3: TGTGCCTCTCAAACGAGTGGGGCCGGTTCCGATACGCAGTATTTT. The chain employs TRBV30 and TRBJ2-3; D perhaps matches TRBD1 (5 bases). The CDR3 is 15 amino acids. V was pared by 7 bases and J by 6 bases, with 23 bases between. Per the germline V gene, CDR1 is GTSNPN and CDR2 is SVGIG (reference sequence).

J is TRBJ2-3 and V is TRBV24-1, with D unclear. This CDR3 spans 13 amino acids. Per the germline V gene, CDR1 is KGHDR and CDR2 is SFDVKD. The V and J ends lost 0 bases and 14 bases respectively, with 14 bases between them. The CDR3 DNA reads as TGTGCCACCAGTGATTTGTTAACACCTGCTCGGTATTTT. This sequence encodes CATSDLLTPARYF.

The chain employs TRBV2 and TRBJ1-5; TRBD1 agrees at 7 bases. This CDR3 is built from 14 residues. Germline V gives CDR1 SNHLY, CDR2 FYNNEI. With V trimmed by 6 bases and J by 3 bases, 5 bases remained unmatched. The CDR3 region has the DNA TGTGCCAGCAGGAAGACAGGGAACAATCAGCCCCAGCATTTT. It codes for CASRKTGNNQPQHF. Filled out from reference TRBV2 and TRBJ1-5, the complete variable domain reads EPEVTQTPSHQVTQMGQEVILRCVPISNHLYFYWYRQILGQKVEFLVSFYNNEISEKSEIFDDQFSVERPDGSNFTLKIRSTKLEDSAMYFCASRKTGNNQPQHFGDGTRLSIL.

The rearrangement joins TRBV4-1 to TRBJ1-4; possible D gene TRBD1, 6 bases. Germline V CDR1 and CDR2: MGHRA, YSYEKL. Trimming removed 4 bases at V and 8 bases at J, with 14 bases between. The CDR3 is 14 residues long. CDR3 nucleotides: TGCGCCAGCAGCCTTCGACAGGTCGGGGAAAAACTGTTTTTT. It is translated as CASSLRQVGEKLFF.

This chain connects TRBV15 to TRBJ2-7; no definite D call. This CDR3 region has 17 residues. Between the trimmed V and J ends, which lost 0 bases and 5 bases, there was a span of 20 bases. Germline V lookup: CDR1 LNHNV, CDR2 YYDKDF (reference sequence). DNA of the CDR3: TGTGCCACCAGCAGAGATTATTACGTCAGGATTTTGGACGAGCAGTACTTC. Translating gives CATSRDYYVRILDEQYF.

The chain carries TRBV30 and TRBJ1-5, with 7 nucleotides matching TRBD1. CDR1 is GTSNPN and CDR2 is SVGIG in the germline V gene (reference sequence). V was clipped by 0 bases and J by 4 bases; unmatched bases: 6. The CDR3 covers 15 residues. Here the CDR3 reads CAWSVSSRGNQPQHF. CDR3 nucleotide sequence: TGTGCCTGGAGTGTATCCTCCAGGGGGAATCAGCCCCAGCATTTT. Combining the CDR3 with reference TRBV30 and TRBJ1-5 gives the whole variable domain SQTIHQWPATLVQPVGSPLSLECTVEGTSNPNLYWYRQAAGRGLQLLFYSVGIGQISSEVPQNLSASRPQDRQFILSSKKLLLSDSGFYLCAWSVSSRGNQPQHFGDGTRLSIL.

The genes are TRBV19 and TRBJ2-3, with 11 bases that match TRBD2. Germline loops: CDR1 LNHDA, CDR2 SQIVND (reference sequence). This CDR3 region has 17 residues. J lost 5 bases, V lost 0 bases, and 7 bases had no gene match. CDR3 protein: CASSIDPPSGGKDTQYF. CDR3 DNA: TGTGCCAGTAGTATAGATCCCCCTAGCGGGGGGAAAGATACGCAGTATTTT.

The J gene is TRBJ2-7, the V gene TRBV18, with 7 nucleotides matching TRBD1. Germline assignment: CDR1 KGHSH and CDR2 LQKENI. CDR3 length: 15 residues. The V gene end was trimmed by 3 bases and the J gene end by 0 bases; junction bases not matched to a gene: 5. The DNA for the CDR3 is TGTGCCAGCTCACCGGACAGGCGAAGCTCCTACGAGCAGTACTTC. Translation gives CASSPDRRSSYEQYF.

V is TRBV4-2 and J is TRBJ1-1; TRBD1 might be the D (6 bases). Trimming cost V 4 bases and J 4 bases, with 16 bases left between them. The CDR3 has 15 residues. From germline, CDR1 is LGHNA and CDR2 YNFKEQ. The DNA of the CDR3 is TGTGCCAGCAGCCCCGAGGGGGGGCGAAGCACTGAAGCTTTCTTT. It translates to CASSPEGGRSTEAFF.

V gene TRBV19 combines with J gene TRBJ2-2, with 7 bases lining up with TRBD1. The length of the CDR3 is 15 residues. In germline, CDR1 is LNHDA, CDR2 SQIVND (reference sequence). The junction had 3 bases not matched to a gene; V was cut back by 4 bases and J by 1 base. In DNA form, the CDR3 reads TGTGCCAGTAGTAGAACAGGGGAGAACACCGGGGAGCTGTTTTTT. Residues: CASSRTGENTGELFF.

The CDR3 DNA sequence: TGTGCCAGCAGTTTCCCCGGGGGGAAGACCCAGTACTTC. Protein sequence: CASSFPGGKTQYF. The chain links TRBV12-3 or TRBV12-4 to TRBJ2-5; 7 nucleotides agree with TRBD2. There are 13 residues in the CDR3. Unmatched junction bases numbered 4, after V lost 3 bases and J lost 6 bases.

The chain joins TRBV19 to TRBJ1-5, with 7 positions matching TRBD1. The length of the CDR3 is 18 residues. V lost 3 bases and J lost 0; bases outside the gene matches: 11. The germline gives CDR1 LNHDA, CDR2 SQIVND (reference sequence). CDR3 region: CASSIRDSSTYSNQPQHF. CDR3 DNA sequence: TGTGCCAGTAGTATCCGGGACAGTTCAACTTATAGCAATCAGCCCCAGCATTTT.

DNA of the CDR3: TGTGCCATCACCGGTCCAGGTGGCTACACCTTC. It is translated as CAITGPGGYTF. The rearrangement links TRBV10-3 to TRBJ1-2, with no clear D. Trimming pared 7 bases from V and 7 bases from J, leaving 10 bases between. There are 11 residues in the CDR3. Germline CDR1 is ENHRY and CDR2 is SYGVKD.

This clone was observed once. V and J are TRBV5-1 and TRBJ2-7; weak D call: TRBD2 (6 bases). Trimming took 5 bases from V and 3 from J, leaving 15 bases between them. The germline V gene encodes CDR1 SGHRS and CDR2 YFSETQ. The CDR3 has 14 residues. In nucleotides, the CDR3 is TGCGCCAGCAGTCCGGGGAGGACTTACTACGAGCAGTACTTC. Its protein is CASSPGRTYYEQYF.

CDR3 DNA: TGTGCCAGCAGCCCCCAGGGGACATACTATGGCTACACCTTC. Translation gives CASSPQGTYYGYTF. The rearrangement links TRBV11-2 to TRBJ1-2; D may be TRBD1 (6 bases). CDR1 and CDR2 (germline): SGHAT, FQNNGV. Deletions cut 5 bases from V and 3 bases from J, with 13 bases between. This CDR3 spans 14 amino acids.

The chain is built from TRBV30 and TRBJ1-5; no clear D. Germline V gives CDR1 GTSNPN, CDR2 SVGIG (reference sequence). This CDR3 has 14 residues. The V and J ends lost 2 bases and 0 bases respectively, with 8 bases between them. CDR3 sequence reads: CAWSLQTSNQPQHF. The CDR3 coding sequence is TGTGCCTGGAGTTTACAGACTAGCAATCAGCCCCAGCATTTT. Drawing the rest from reference TRBV30 and TRBJ1-5, the complete variable domain is SQTIHQWPATLVQPVGSPLSLECTVEGTSNPNLYWYRQAAGRGLQLLFYSVGIGQISSEVPQNLSASRPQDRQFILSSKKLLLSDSGFYLCAWSLQTSNQPQHFGDGTRLSIL.